The clone carrying this TCR beta chain came up many times. Trimming cost V 7 bases and J 2 bases; bases outside gene matches: 10. The CDR3 is 15 amino acids. Germline V gives CDR1 MDHEN, CDR2 SYDVKM. As to treatment: oral pan-JAK inhibitor, 5-10 mg twice daily. Sequencing used cDNA as its template, made by extracting RNA and reverse transcribing it. Repertoires were generated with immunoSEQ multiplex PCR, while TCRdb's copy carries only in-frame clones and drops some. The sample consists of approximately 170,000 clones, roughly three fifths of them appearing once. These data originate in a study of CD8+ T cells in alopecia areata. Study information: The protocol delivered tofacitinib for 6 to 18 months, then withdrew it for 6 months.

This sample comprised CD4+ T cells sorted from blood, obtained at week 4, from a patient treated with tofacitinib. This sequence was found in a human donor with alopecia areata. This rearrangement joins TRBV28 to TRBJ1-1, with 7 positions matching TRBD1. The CDR3 protein is CASTPRDRRNTEAFF. The CDR3 nucleotides are TGTGCCAGCACTCCCCGGGACAGAAGAAACACTGAAGCTTTCTTT.